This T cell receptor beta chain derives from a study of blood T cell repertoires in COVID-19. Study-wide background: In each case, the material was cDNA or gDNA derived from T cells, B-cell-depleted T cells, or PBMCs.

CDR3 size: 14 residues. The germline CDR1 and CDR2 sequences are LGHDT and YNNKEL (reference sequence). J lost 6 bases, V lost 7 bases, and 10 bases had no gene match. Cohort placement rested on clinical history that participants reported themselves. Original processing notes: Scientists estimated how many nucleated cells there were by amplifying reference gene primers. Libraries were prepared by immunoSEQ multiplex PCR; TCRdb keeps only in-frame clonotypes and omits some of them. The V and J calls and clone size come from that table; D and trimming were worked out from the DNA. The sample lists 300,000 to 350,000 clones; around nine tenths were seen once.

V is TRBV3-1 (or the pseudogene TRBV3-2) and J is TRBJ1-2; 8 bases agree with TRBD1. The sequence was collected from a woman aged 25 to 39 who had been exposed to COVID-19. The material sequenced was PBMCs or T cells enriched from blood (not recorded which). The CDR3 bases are TGTGCCAGCACCGACTCCCCAGGGGGCGATGGCTACACCTTC. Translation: CASTDSPGGDGYTF.